The entry that follows covers one T cell receptor beta chain sequence. As yet, its antigen is unknown. The data originate from a study of PD-1 blockade in classical Hodgkin lymphoma. The study's findings and limits: Newly diagnosed and completely responding patients shared comparable baseline diversity.

Each patient's relapse followed autologous stem cell transplantation, and brentuximab vedotin exposure varied. This CDR3 is built from 11 residues. Trimming stripped 5 bases from V and 6 bases from J, with 10 bases between. In germline, CDR1 is DFQATT, CDR2 SNEGSKA (reference sequence). Some clones are missing from TCRdb's copy, which holds only in-frame ones; the method was immunoSEQ multiplex PCR. This sample has more than 35,000 clones, with less than 85% found just once. The sequencing used peripheral blood mononuclear cells (PBMCs), collected before the second cycle of nivolumab. The chain employs TRBV20-1 and TRBJ1-1; D call uncertain. The source of this sequence is a human donor with classical Hodgkin lymphoma. This CDR3 is CSAPDIAEAFF. The CDR3 DNA sequence: TGCAGTGCTCCAGATATCGCTGAAGCTTTCTTT.